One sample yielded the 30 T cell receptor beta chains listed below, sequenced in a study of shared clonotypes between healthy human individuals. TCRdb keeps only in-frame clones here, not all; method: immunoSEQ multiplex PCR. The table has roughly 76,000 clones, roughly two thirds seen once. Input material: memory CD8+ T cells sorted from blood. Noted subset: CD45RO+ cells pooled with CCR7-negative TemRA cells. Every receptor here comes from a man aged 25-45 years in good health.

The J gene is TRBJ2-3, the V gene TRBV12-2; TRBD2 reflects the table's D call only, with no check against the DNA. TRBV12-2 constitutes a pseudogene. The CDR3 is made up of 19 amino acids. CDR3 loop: CASRLRDIRTSGSTDTQYF. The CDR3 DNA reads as TGTGCAAGTCGCCTAAGAGATATAAGGACTAGCGGGAGCACAGATACGCAGTATTTT.

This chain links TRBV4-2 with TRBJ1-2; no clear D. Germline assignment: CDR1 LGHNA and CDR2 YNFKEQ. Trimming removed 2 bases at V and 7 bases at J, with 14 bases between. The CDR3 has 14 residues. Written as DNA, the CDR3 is TGTGCCAGCAGCCAAAACCATGCGGACGCTGGCTACACCTTC. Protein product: CASSQNHADAGYTF.

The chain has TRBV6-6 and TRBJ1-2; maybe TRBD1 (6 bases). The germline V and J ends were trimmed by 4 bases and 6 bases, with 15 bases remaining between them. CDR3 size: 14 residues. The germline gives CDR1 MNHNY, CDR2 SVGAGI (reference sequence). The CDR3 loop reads CASSWPGALDGYTF. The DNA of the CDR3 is TGTGCCAGCAGTTGGCCGGGGGCCCTGGATGGCTACACCTTC.

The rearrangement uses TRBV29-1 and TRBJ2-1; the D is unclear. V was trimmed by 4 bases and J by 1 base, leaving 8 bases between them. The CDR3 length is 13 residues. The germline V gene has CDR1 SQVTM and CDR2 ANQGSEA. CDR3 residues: CSVGIPSYNEQFF. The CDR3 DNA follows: TGCAGCGTTGGGATTCCGTCCTACAATGAGCAGTTCTTC.

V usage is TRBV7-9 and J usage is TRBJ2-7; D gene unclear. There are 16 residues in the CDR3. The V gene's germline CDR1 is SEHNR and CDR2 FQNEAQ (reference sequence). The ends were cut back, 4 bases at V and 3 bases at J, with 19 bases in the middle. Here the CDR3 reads CASSSPPRSPVYEQYF. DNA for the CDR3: TGTGCCAGCAGCTCCCCCCCCCGATCCCCCGTCTACGAGCAGTACTTC.

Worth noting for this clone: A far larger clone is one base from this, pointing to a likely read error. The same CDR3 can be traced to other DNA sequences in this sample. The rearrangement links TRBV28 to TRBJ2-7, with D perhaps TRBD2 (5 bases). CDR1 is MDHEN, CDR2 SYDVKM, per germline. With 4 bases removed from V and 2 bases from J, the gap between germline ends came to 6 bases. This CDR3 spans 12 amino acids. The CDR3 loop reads CASSSGTYEQYF. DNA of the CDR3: TGTGCCAGCAGTTCCGGGACCTACGAGCAGTACTTC.

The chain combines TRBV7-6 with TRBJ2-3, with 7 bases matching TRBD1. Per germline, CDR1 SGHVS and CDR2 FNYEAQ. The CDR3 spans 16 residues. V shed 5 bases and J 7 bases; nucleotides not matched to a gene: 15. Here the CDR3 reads CASSMGTAKGVNTQYF. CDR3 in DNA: TGTGCCAGCAGCATGGGGACAGCTAAAGGGGTTAATACGCAGTATTTT.

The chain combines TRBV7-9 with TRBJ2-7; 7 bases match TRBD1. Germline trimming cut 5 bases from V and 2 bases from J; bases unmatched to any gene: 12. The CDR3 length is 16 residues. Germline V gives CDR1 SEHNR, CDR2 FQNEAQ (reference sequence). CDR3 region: CASSRYGTDPAYEQYF. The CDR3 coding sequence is TGTGCCAGCAGCCGTTACGGGACAGACCCAGCCTACGAGCAGTACTTC.

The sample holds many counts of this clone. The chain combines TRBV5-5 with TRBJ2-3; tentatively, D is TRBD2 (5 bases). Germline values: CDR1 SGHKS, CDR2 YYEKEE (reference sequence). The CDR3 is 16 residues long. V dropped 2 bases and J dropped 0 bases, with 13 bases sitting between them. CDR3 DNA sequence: TGTGCCAGCAGCTTAGGAGCGGTACTTAGCACAGATACGCAGTATTTT. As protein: CASSLGAVLSTDTQYF.

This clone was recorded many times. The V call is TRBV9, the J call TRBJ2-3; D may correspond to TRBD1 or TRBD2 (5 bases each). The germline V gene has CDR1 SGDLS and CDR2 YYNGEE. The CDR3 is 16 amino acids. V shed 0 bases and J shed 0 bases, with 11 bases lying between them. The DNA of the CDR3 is TGTGCCAGCAGCGTAGACGGGGCCCTCAGCACAGATACGCAGTATTTT. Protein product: CASSVDGALSTDTQYF.

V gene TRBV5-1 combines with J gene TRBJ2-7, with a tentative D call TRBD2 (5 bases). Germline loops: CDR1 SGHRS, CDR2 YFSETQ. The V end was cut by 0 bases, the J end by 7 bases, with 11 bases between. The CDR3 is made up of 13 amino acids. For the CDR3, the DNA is TGCGCCAGCAGCTTGGTCCCTACGGGGGAGCAGTACTTC. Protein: CASSLVPTGEQYF.

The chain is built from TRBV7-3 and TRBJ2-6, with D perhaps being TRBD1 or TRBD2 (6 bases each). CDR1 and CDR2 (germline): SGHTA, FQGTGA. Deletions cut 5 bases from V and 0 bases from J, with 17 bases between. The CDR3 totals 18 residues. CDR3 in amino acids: CASSRGARGASGANVLTF. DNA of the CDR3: TGTGCCAGCAGCAGGGGGGCCAGGGGAGCCTCTGGGGCCAACGTCCTGACTTTC.

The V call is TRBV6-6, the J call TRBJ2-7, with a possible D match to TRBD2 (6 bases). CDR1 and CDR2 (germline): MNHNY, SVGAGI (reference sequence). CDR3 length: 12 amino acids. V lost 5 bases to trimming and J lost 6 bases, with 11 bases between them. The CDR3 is CASSTGTGEQYF. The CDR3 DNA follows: TGTGCCAGCAGTACCGGGACTGGCGAGCAGTACTTC.

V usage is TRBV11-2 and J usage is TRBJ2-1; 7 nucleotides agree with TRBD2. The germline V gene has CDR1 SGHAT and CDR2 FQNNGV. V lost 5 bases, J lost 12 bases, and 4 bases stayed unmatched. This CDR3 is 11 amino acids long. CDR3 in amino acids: CASSRWGGQFF. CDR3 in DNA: TGTGCCAGCAGCCGTTGGGGGGGGCAGTTCTTC.

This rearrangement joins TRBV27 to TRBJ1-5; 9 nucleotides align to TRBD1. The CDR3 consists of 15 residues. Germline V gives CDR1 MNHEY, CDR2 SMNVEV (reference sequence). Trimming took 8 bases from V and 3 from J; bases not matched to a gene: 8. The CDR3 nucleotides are TGTGCCAGCGGGCCGGGACAGGGTTCCAATCAGCCCCAGCATTTT. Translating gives CASGPGQGSNQPQHF.

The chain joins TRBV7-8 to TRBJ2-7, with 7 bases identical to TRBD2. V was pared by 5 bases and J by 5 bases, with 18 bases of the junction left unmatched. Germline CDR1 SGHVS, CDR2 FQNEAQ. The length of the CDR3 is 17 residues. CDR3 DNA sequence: TGTGCCAGCAGCACTAACGCGACTAGCCGGTTGGATCACGAGCAGTACTTC. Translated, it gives CASSTNATSRLDHEQYF.

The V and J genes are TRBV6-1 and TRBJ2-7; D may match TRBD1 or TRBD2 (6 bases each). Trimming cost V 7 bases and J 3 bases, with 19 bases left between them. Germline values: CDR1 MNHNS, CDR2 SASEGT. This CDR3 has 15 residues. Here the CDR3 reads CASTEGEVGYYEQYF. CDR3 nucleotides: TGTGCCAGCACCGAGGGGGAGGTCGGCTACTACGAGCAGTACTTC.

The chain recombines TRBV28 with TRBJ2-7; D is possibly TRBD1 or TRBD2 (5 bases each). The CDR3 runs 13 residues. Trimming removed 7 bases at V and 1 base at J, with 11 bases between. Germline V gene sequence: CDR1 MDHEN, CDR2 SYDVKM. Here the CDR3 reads CASTYGGSYEQYF. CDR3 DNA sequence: TGTGCCAGCACGTATGGGGGATCCTACGAGCAGTACTTC. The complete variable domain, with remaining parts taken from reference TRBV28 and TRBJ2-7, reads DVKVTQSSRYLVKRTGEKVFLECVQDMDHENMFWYRQDPGLGLRLIYFSYDVKMKEKGDIPEGYSVSREKKERFSLILESASTNQTSMYLCASTYGGSYEQYFGPGTRLTVT.

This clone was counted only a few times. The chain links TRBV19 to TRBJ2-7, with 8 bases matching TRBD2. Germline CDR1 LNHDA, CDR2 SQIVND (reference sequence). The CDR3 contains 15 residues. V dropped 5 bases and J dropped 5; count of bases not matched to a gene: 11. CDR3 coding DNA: TGTGCCAGTAGTCCAGAGCCGGGACTAGTCCACGAGCAGTACTTC. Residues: CASSPEPGLVHEQYF.

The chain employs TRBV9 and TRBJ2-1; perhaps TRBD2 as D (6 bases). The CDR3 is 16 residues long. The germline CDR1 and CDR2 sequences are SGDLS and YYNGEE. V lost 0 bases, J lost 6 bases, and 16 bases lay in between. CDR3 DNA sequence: TGTGCCAGCAGCGTAGAAGGGGTGTTAGCGGCCAATGAGCAGTTCTTC. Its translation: CASSVEGVLAANEQFF.

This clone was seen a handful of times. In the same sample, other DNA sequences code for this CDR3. CDR3 sequence (DNA): TGTGCCAGCAGTCCCGTCTCCTACGAGCAGTACTTC. The encoded protein is CASSPVSYEQYF. The V and J genes are TRBV28 and TRBJ2-7; D ambiguous. The CDR3 covers 12 residues. Looked up from germline, CDR1 is MDHEN and CDR2 is SYDVKM. Trimming shortened V by 5 bases and J by 0 bases, and 5 bases separated the two germline ends.

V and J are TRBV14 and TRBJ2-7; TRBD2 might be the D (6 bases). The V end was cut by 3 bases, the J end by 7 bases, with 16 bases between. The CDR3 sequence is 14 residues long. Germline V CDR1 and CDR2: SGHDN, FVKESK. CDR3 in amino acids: CASSHVALGGEQYF. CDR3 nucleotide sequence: TGTGCCAGCAGCCATGTGGCACTTGGGGGGGAGCAGTACTTC.

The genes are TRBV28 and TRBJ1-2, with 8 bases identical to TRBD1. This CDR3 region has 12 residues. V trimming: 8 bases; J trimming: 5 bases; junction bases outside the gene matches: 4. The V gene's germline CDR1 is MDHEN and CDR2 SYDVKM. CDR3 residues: CASGDRGYGYTF. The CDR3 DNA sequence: TGTGCCAGCGGTGACAGGGGATATGGCTACACCTTC.

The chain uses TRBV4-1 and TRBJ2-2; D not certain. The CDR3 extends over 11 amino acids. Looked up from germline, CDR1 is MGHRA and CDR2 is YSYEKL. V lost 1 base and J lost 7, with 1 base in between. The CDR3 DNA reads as TGCGCCAGCAGCCAAGTCGGGGAGCTGTTTTTT. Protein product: CASSQVGELFF.

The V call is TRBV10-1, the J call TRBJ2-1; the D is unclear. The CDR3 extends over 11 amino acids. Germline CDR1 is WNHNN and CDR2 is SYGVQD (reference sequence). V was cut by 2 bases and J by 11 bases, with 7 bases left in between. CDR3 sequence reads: CASSEMGKQFF. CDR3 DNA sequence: TGCGCCAGCAGTGAGATGGGCAAGCAGTTCTTC.

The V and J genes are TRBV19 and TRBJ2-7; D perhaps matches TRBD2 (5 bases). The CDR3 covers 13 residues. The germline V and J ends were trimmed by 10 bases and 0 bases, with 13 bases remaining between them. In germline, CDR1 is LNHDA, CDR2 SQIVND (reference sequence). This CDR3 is CATSAVNSYEQYF. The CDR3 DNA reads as TGTGCCACCTCAGCGGTAAACTCCTACGAGCAGTACTTC.

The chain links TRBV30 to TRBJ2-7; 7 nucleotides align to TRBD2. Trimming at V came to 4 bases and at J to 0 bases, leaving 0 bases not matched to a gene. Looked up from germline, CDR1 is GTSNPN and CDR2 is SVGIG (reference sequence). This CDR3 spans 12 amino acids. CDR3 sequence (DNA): TGTGCCTGGACTAGCGGCTCCTACGAGCAGTACTTC. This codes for CAWTSGSYEQYF. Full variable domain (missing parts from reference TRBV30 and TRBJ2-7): SQTIHQWPATLVQPVGSPLSLECTVEGTSNPNLYWYRQAAGRGLQLLFYSVGIGQISSEVPQNLSASRPQDRQFILSSKKLLLSDSGFYLCAWTSGSYEQYFGPGTRLTVT.

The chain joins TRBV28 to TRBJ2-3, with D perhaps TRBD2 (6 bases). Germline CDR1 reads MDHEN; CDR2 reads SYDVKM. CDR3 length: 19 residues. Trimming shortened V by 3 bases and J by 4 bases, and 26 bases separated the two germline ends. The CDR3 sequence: CASSFPGGVGGIVADTQYF. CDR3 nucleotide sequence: TGTGCCAGCAGTTTTCCAGGCGGGGTGGGGGGAATTGTTGCAGATACGCAGTATTTT.

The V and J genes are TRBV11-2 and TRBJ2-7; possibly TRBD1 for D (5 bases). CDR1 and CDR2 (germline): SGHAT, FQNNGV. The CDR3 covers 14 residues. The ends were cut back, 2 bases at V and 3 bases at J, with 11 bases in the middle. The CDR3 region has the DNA TGTGCCAGCAGCTTAAGACAGAGGCACTACGAGCAGTACTTC. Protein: CASSLRQRHYEQYF.

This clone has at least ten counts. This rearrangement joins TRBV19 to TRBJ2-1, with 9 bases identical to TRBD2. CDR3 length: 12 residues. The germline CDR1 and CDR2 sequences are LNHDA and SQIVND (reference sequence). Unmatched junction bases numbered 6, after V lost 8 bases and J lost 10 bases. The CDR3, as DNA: TGTGCCAGTCAGGCTAGCGGGACCGAGCAGTTCTTC. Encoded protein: CASQASGTEQFF.